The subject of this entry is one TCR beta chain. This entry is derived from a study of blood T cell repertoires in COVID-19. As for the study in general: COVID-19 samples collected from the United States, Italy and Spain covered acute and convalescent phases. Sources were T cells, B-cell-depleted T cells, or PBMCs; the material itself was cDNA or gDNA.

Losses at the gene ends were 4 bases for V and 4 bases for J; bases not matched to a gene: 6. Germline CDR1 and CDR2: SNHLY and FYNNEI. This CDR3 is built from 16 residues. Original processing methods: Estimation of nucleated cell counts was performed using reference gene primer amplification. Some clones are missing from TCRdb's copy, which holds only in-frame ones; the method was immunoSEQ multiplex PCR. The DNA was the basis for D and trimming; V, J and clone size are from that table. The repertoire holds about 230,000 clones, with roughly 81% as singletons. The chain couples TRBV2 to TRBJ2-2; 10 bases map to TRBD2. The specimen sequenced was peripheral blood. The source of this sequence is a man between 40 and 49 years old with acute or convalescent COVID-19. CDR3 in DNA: TGTGCCAGCAGTGGTAGCGGGGGGCGGGCCACCGGGGAGCTGTTTTTT. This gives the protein CASSGSGGRATGELFF.